The clone carrying this TCR beta chain was picked up one time. Here immunoSEQ multiplex PCR was the method, and the copy in TCRdb shows in-frame clones only, minus some. The sample records about 210,000 clones, 75% to 85% being singletons. The sample is drawn from a study of blood T cell repertoires in COVID-19. On the study more broadly: Specimens from acute and convalescent COVID-19 originated in the United States, Italy and Spain.

This CDR3 region has 16 residues. The V and J ends lost 3 bases and 0 bases respectively, with 12 bases between them. CDR1 LGHNT and CDR2 FRNRAP come from the germline V gene. Clinical history as reported by participants underpinned cohort assignment. Each recovered donor of Cohort 3 presented with two negative PCRs, clearance, or symptom resolution. Sequenced sample: PBMCs or T cells enriched from blood (not recorded which). This TCR derives from a man in his forties who had recovered from COVID-19. This chain links TRBV12-5 with TRBJ1-5; tentatively, D is TRBD1 (5 bases). The chain's CDR3 is CASGFVQGGSNQPQHF. In nucleotides, the CDR3 is TGTGCTAGTGGTTTTGTGCAGGGAGGTAGCAATCAGCCCCAGCATTTT.